The 3 T cell receptor beta chains in this list originate from one sample, sequenced in a study of regulatory T cells in long-lasting Graves disease. Construction of the TCR beta libraries employed iRepertoire HTBI primers in conjunction with Arm-PCR of CDR3 regions. In TCRdb, the multiplex PCR reads were re-called with MiXCR into one record per CDR3 protein. The sample contains some 220,000 distinct CDR3 sequences, about 19% of which appear only once. Time point given: newly diagnosed GD, antithyroid drugs for less than 3 months. RNA extracted from PBMCs served as the sequencing template. This sample also belongs to another study, concerning T cells in Graves' hyperthyroidism and ophthalmopathy.

Source: peripheral blood mononuclear cells (PBMCs), taken at new diagnosis, from a patient treated with antithyroid drugs. The receptors here all came from a woman aged 25 to 39 with Graves disease.

On this clonotype itself: With a far larger clone one base away, a read error is the likely cause. This likely comes from a read error, as the CDR3 has no conserved phenylalanine or tryptophan at its end. V is TRBV7-3 and J is TRBJ2-5; possible D gene TRBD1, 5 bases. This CDR3 is 15 amino acids long. The V and J ends lost 5 bases and 2 bases respectively, with 15 bases between them. CDR1 and CDR2 (germline): SGHTA, FQGTGA. The CDR3 protein is CASSTKAGMQETQYL. CDR3 nucleotides: TGTGCCAGCAGCACCAAGGCAGGGATGCAAGAGACCCAGTACTTG.

A note on this clonotype: A much larger clone lies one base from this, so it may be a read error. V gene TRBV12-3 or TRBV12-4 combines with J gene TRBJ2-1; 7 bases fit TRBD1. V was pared by 5 bases and J by 8 bases, with 15 bases of the junction left unmatched. CDR3 length: 16 residues. CDR3 sequence reads: CASSDAGTVNMDEQFF. The CDR3 DNA sequence: TGTGCCAGCAGTGACGCCGGGACAGTCAATATGGATGAGCAGTTCTTC.

This clonotype has at least ten counts. The chain has TRBV12-5 and TRBJ1-1; D ambiguous. V lost 3 bases and J lost 0, with 8 bases in between. The CDR3 has 14 residues. CDR1 is LGHNT, CDR2 FRNRAP, per germline. This CDR3 reads CASGFSRVNTEAFF. The DNA of the CDR3 is TGTGCTAGTGGTTTTTCGCGGGTGAACACTGAAGCTTTCTTT.